The present T cell receptor beta chain was sequenced within a study of tumor-infiltrating lymphocytes in localized non-small cell lung cancer. Study in general: Some samples were collected after neoadjuvant chemotherapy; smokers, never-smokers and several histologies were included. Each patient gave resected tumor and non-adjacent uninvolved lung tissue. Study outcomes and limitations: Not all patients were TCR sequenced, owing to tissue quantity. Different pieces of the same tissue went to different assays, confounding technical variation with intratumor heterogeneity.

Germline CDR1 SGHTA, CDR2 FQGNSA. V lost 4 bases and J 4 bases, leaving 16 bases between the germline ends. The CDR3 runs 16 residues. As to this clone: Its antigen is not known.

Sequenced by immunoSEQ multiplex PCR; TCRdb stores in-frame clones only, minus some. The repertoire has 15,000 to 20,000 clones, around 72% of them found once; the top ten carry 4.3%. The sequence was collected from a human donor with non-small cell lung cancer. The chain carries TRBV7-2 and TRBJ2-2, with a weak D call TRBD1 (6 bases). The sequencing input was lung tumor tissue. The CDR3 here is CASSSGTRRGTGELFF. The CDR3 DNA reads TGTGCCAGCAGCTCCGGGACAAGAAGGGGCACCGGGGAGCTGTTTTTT.